This T cell receptor beta chain was sequenced for a study of blood T cell repertoires in COVID-19. The overall study: The study drew acute and convalescent COVID-19 samples from the United States, Italy and Spain. Nucleic acid was either cDNA or gDNA, and it came from T cells, B-cell-depleted T cells, or PBMCs.

Enrolled during active infection, Seattle patients were then followed longitudinally. Original processing notes: Amplified reference gene primers provided the basis for estimating nucleated cell counts. Assay: immunoSEQ multiplex PCR; the TCRdb copy retains only in-frame clones and omits some. V, J and clone size derive from that table, while D and trimming were established from the DNA sequence. The sample contains fewer than 350,000 clones, 87% of which appear only once. Germline CDR1 reads MNHEY; CDR2 reads SMNVEV (reference sequence). This CDR3 has 14 residues. Losses at the gene ends were 5 bases for V and 4 bases for J; bases not matched to a gene: 7.

This sequence joins TRBV27 and TRBJ2-7; 8 bases fit TRBD2. Sequenced material: peripheral blood. This TCR was sampled from a young man with COVID-19, enrolled during active disease. CDR3 region: CASSPGLVVYEQYF. The CDR3 DNA reads TGTGCCAGCAGTCCGGGACTAGTGGTATACGAGCAGTACTTC.